Listed below are T cell receptor beta chains from one sample, sequenced in a study of T cells in Graves' hyperthyroidism and ophthalmopathy. Using its own MiXCR run on the multiplex PCR reads, TCRdb lists one record per CDR3 protein. The sample includes approximately 630,000 distinct CDR3 sequences, under 20% seen only once; the top ten take approximately 3.8%. The specimen sequenced was blood. The source of these receptors is a woman in her 30s with Graves' hyperthyroidism. The CDR3 runs from the conserved cysteine through the conserved F or W. The D gene is left open where the match is weak. The size entry is marked missing in some rows and otherwise reads once, few, many or a size class.

abundance: few
j_gene: TRBJ2-1
v_gene: TRBV4-3
d_gene: .
CDR3aa: CASSQDRKLYSYNEQFF
CDR3nt: TGCGCCAGCAGCCAAGATCGGAAGCTCTACTCCTACAATGAGCAGTTCTTC

abundance: many
j_gene: TRBJ1-5
v_gene: TRBV19
d_gene: .
CDR3aa: CASSMLQGSGEPQHF
CDR3nt: TGTGCCAGTAGTATGCTACAGGGATCCGGCGAGCCCCAGCATTTT

abundance: many
j_gene: TRBJ2-5
v_gene: TRBV20-1
d_gene: .
CDR3aa: CSARDRDPLTSFQETQYF
CDR3nt: TGCAGTGCTAGAGACCGAGACCCGTTGACTAGTTTCCAAGAGACCCAGTACTTC

abundance: many
j_gene: TRBJ2-7
v_gene: TRBV6-2/TRBV6-3
d_gene: .
CDR3aa: CATLGQRPGHEQYF
CDR3nt: TGTGCCACTCTCGGCCAACGCCCGGGTCACGAGCAGTACTTC

abundance: .
j_gene: TRBJ2-3
v_gene: TRBV20-1
d_gene: .
CDR3aa: CSARDTRSDTDTQYF
CDR3nt: TGCAGTGCTAGAGATACGAGGAGCGACACAGATACGCAGTATTTT

abundance: many
j_gene: TRBJ2-5
v_gene: TRBV28
d_gene: TRBD1
CDR3aa: CASSGTGTGGSETQYF
CDR3nt: TGTGCCAGCAGTGGAACAGGGACAGGGGGGTCGGAGACCCAGTACTTC

abundance: .
j_gene: TRBJ1-5
v_gene: TRBV6-1
d_gene: .
CDR3aa: CASSRYRDQPQHF
CDR3nt: TGTGCCAGCAGTCGATACCGGGATCAGCCCCAGCATTTT

abundance: few
j_gene: TRBJ2-4
v_gene: TRBV27
d_gene: .
CDR3aa: CASSPSGGKNIQYF
CDR3nt: TGTGCCAGCAGTCCTTCTGGGGGAAAAAACATTCAGTACTTC

abundance: .
j_gene: TRBJ1-1
v_gene: TRBV20-1
d_gene: TRBD1
CDR3aa: CSARDPDRENTEAFF
CDR3nt: TGCAGTGCTAGAGATCCGGACAGGGAGAACACTGAAGCTTTCTTT

abundance: few
j_gene: TRBJ1-5
v_gene: TRBV5-8
d_gene: .
CDR3aa: CASSHSLSNQPQHF
CDR3nt: TGTGCCAGCAGCCATTCATTAAGCAATCAGCCCCAGCATTTT

abundance: many
j_gene: TRBJ1-1
v_gene: TRBV29-1
d_gene: .
CDR3aa: CSVEEGGGAEAFF
CDR3nt: TGCAGCGTTGAAGAGGGCGGCGGGGCAGAAGCTTTCTTT

abundance: few
j_gene: TRBJ2-2
v_gene: TRBV7-2
d_gene: TRBD2
CDR3aa: CASRPQAGGFYTGELFF
CDR3nt: TGTGCCAGCAGACCCCAAGCGGGAGGGTTTTACACCGGGGAGCTGTTTTTT

abundance: many
j_gene: TRBJ2-5
v_gene: TRBV3-1
d_gene: .
CDR3aa: CASSPPEADQETQYF
CDR3nt: TGTGCCAGCAGCCCCCCAGAAGCGGATCAAGAGACCCAGTACTTC

abundance: .
j_gene: TRBJ2-1
v_gene: TRBV7-2
d_gene: .
CDR3aa: CASSPMGGNEQFF
CDR3nt: TGTGCCAGCAGCCCGATGGGGGGCAATGAGCAGTTCTTC

abundance: many
j_gene: TRBJ2-7
v_gene: TRBV11-2
d_gene: TRBD2
CDR3aa: CASSAPGLAGTYEQYF
CDR3nt: TGTGCCAGCAGCGCCCCGGGACTAGCGGGTACCTACGAGCAGTACTTC

abundance: many
j_gene: TRBJ2-7
v_gene: TRBV3-1
d_gene: .
CDR3aa: CASSQDGPPYEQYF
CDR3nt: TGTGCCAGCAGCCAAGATGGGCCCCCCTACGAGCAGTACTTC

abundance: few
j_gene: TRBJ2-1
v_gene: TRBV7-6
d_gene: .
CDR3aa: CASSLVTNEQFF
CDR3nt: TGTGCCAGCAGCTTAGTCACCAATGAGCAGTTCTTC

abundance: many
j_gene: TRBJ2-3
v_gene: TRBV27
d_gene: TRBD1
CDR3aa: CASRGWDREVNTQYF
CDR3nt: TGTGCCAGCAGGGGTTGGGACAGGGAAGTGAATACGCAGTATTTT

abundance: many
j_gene: TRBJ2-1
v_gene: TRBV3-1
d_gene: .
CDR3aa: CASSAPRLEYNEQFF
CDR3nt: TGTGCCAGCAGCGCCCCCAGACTCGAGTACAATGAGCAGTTCTTC

abundance: many
j_gene: TRBJ2-3
v_gene: TRBV29-1
d_gene: TRBD2
CDR3aa: CSVLTSGTSTDTQYF
CDR3nt: TGCAGCGTTTTGACTAGCGGGACTAGCACAGATACGCAGTATTTT

abundance: many
j_gene: TRBJ1-1
v_gene: TRBV7-2
d_gene: .
CDR3aa: CASSRTGGTEAFF
CDR3nt: TGTGCCAGCAGCCGGACTGGTGGCACTGAAGCTTTCTTT

abundance: many
j_gene: TRBJ2-2
v_gene: TRBV7-2
d_gene: TRBD2
CDR3aa: CASSLSLAGRTGELFF
CDR3nt: TGTGCCAGCAGCTTAAGTCTAGCGGGCCGCACCGGGGAGCTGTTTTTT

abundance: .
j_gene: TRBJ2-5
v_gene: TRBV11-2
d_gene: TRBD1
CDR3aa: CASRPTGGLRQETQYF
CDR3nt: TGTGCCAGCAGACCGACAGGGGGGTTGAGGCAAGAGACCCAGTACTTC

abundance: few
j_gene: TRBJ1-1
v_gene: TRBV12-3/TRBV12-4
d_gene: TRBD1
CDR3aa: CASSPGQTEAFF
CDR3nt: TGTGCCAGCAGCCCGGGACAGACTGAAGCTTTCTTT

abundance: many
j_gene: TRBJ1-1
v_gene: TRBV20-1
d_gene: TRBD1
CDR3aa: CSARVWRRTGDTEAFF
CDR3nt: TGCAGTGCTAGAGTTTGGCGTAGGACAGGGGACACTGAAGCTTTCTTT

abundance: many
j_gene: TRBJ2-1
v_gene: TRBV2
d_gene: TRBD2
CDR3aa: CASSEAVGTSGRTDEQFF
CDR3nt: TGTGCCAGCAGTGAAGCGGTGGGGACTAGCGGGAGGACTGATGAGCAGTTCTTC

abundance: many
j_gene: TRBJ1-2
v_gene: TRBV28
d_gene: .
CDR3aa: CASSFPEGRGGYTF
CDR3nt: TGTGCCAGCAGTTTCCCCGAGGGTAGGGGAGGCTACACCTTC

abundance: many
j_gene: TRBJ2-5
v_gene: TRBV7-2
d_gene: .
CDR3aa: CASSLALGAGVVETQYF
CDR3nt: TGTGCCAGCAGCTTAGCCCTGGGGGCGGGAGTGGTTGAGACCCAGTACTTC

abundance: many
j_gene: TRBJ2-2
v_gene: TRBV6-1
d_gene: TRBD2
CDR3aa: CASSMTSGYTGELFF
CDR3nt: TGTGCCAGCAGTATGACTAGCGGATACACCGGGGAGCTGTTTTTT

abundance: .
j_gene: TRBJ2-1
v_gene: TRBV27
d_gene: .
CDR3aa: CASSFVGQAHEQFF
CDR3nt: TGTGCCAGCAGTTTTGTTGGTCAGGCCCATGAGCAGTTCTTC

abundance: .
j_gene: TRBJ2-7
v_gene: TRBV7-2
d_gene: .
CDR3aa: CASSQDPGRGYEQYF
CDR3nt: TGTGCCAGCAGCCAAGATCCCGGCAGGGGCTACGAGCAGTACTTC

abundance: many
j_gene: TRBJ1-1
v_gene: TRBV6-1
d_gene: .
CDR3aa: CASSYLTSMNTEAFF
CDR3nt: TGTGCCAGCAGTTATCTTACAAGCATGAACACTGAAGCTTTCTTT

abundance: many
j_gene: TRBJ1-5
v_gene: TRBV3-1
d_gene: .
CDR3aa: CASSPRTVRSSNSNQPQHF
CDR3nt: TGTGCCAGCAGCCCGAGGACAGTAAGGTCGTCAAATAGCAATCAGCCCCAGCATTTT

abundance: few
j_gene: TRBJ2-1
v_gene: TRBV4-1
d_gene: .
CDR3aa: CASTQGISYNEQFF
CDR3nt: TGCGCCAGCACACAGGGTATCTCCTACAATGAGCAGTTCTTC

abundance: many
j_gene: TRBJ2-3
v_gene: TRBV18
d_gene: .
CDR3aa: CASSPGEPGDTQYF
CDR3nt: TGTGCCAGCTCACCAGGGGAGCCCGGAGATACGCAGTATTTT

abundance: many
j_gene: TRBJ1-1
v_gene: TRBV2
d_gene: TRBD1
CDR3aa: CASRRTGVNTEAFF
CDR3nt: TGTGCCAGCAGGAGGACAGGGGTGAACACTGAAGCTTTCTTT

abundance: many
j_gene: TRBJ2-3
v_gene: TRBV6-2/TRBV6-3
d_gene: TRBD1
CDR3aa: CASSYRRQGADTQYF
CDR3nt: TGTGCCAGCAGTTACCGGAGACAGGGGGCGGATACGCAGTATTTT

abundance: many
j_gene: TRBJ2-1
v_gene: TRBV30
d_gene: .
CDR3aa: CAWSVLNNEQFF
CDR3nt: TGTGCCTGGAGTGTGCTAAACAATGAGCAGTTCTTC

abundance: .
j_gene: TRBJ2-3
v_gene: TRBV6-2/TRBV6-3
d_gene: .
CDR3aa: CASNHAGTSTDTQYF
CDR3nt: TGTGCCAGCAACCACGCGGGGACTAGCACAGATACGCAGTATTTT

abundance: many
j_gene: TRBJ1-1
v_gene: TRBV12-3/TRBV12-4
d_gene: .
CDR3aa: CASRPSGEDTEAFF
CDR3nt: TGTGCCAGCAGGCCTTCGGGGGAGGACACTGAAGCTTTCTTT

abundance: once
j_gene: TRBJ1-1
v_gene: TRBV12-3/TRBV12-4
d_gene: .
CDR3aa: CASRYRRVFGAFF
CDR3nt: TGTGCCAGCAGGTACAGGCGGGTCTTCGGCGCTTTCTTT

abundance: few
j_gene: TRBJ2-2
v_gene: TRBV7-9
d_gene: .
CDR3aa: CASSLGQATNTGELFF
CDR3nt: TGTGCCAGCAGCTTAGGGCAGGCGACGAACACCGGGGAGCTGTTTTTT

abundance: many
j_gene: TRBJ2-2
v_gene: TRBV7-3
d_gene: .
CDR3aa: CASSLIGVTGELFF
CDR3nt: TGTGCCAGCAGCTTAATAGGAGTAACCGGGGAGCTGTTTTTT

abundance: few
j_gene: TRBJ2-1
v_gene: TRBV5-4
d_gene: TRBD2
CDR3aa: CASSLAATSGRVEQFF
CDR3nt: TGTGCCAGCAGCTTGGCGGCGACTAGCGGGAGGGTTGAGCAGTTCTTC